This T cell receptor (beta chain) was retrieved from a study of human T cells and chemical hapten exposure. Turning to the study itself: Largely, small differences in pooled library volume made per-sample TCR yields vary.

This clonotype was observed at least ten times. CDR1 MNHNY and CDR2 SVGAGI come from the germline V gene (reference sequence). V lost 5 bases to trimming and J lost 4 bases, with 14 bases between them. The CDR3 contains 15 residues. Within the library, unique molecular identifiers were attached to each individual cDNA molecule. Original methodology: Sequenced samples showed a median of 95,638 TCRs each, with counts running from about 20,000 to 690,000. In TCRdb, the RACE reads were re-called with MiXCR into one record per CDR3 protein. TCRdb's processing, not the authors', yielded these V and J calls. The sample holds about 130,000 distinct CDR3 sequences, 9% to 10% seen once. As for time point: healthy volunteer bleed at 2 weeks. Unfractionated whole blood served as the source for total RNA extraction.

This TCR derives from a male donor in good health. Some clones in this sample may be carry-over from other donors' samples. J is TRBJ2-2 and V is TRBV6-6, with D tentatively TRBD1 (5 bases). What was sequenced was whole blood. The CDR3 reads CASSTRGRGTGELFF. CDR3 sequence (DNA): TGTGCCAGCAGTACTCGAGGAAGGGGCACCGGGGAGCTGTTTTTT.